This TCR beta chain emerged from a study of T cells in Graves' hyperthyroidism and ophthalmopathy. On the study more broadly: The authors collected peripheral blood at initial diagnosis, before any treatment.

Whole-study results and caveats: Expanded thyroid clonotypes (above 0.001) were mostly also found in blood.

This clonotype was observed a handful of times. As yet, its antigen is unknown. CDR1 and CDR2 from the germline V gene are SEHNR and FQNEAQ (reference sequence). The CDR3 extends over 19 amino acids. The V end was cut by 1 base, the J end by 4 bases, with 22 bases between. Diagnosis relied on clinical symptoms, serum thyroxine and TRAb, thyroid ultrasound and orbital computed tomography. RNA transcripts yielded amplified TCR beta CDR3 regions. The study used the HTBI primer set for a first-round RT-PCR of the TCR CDR3. Via MiXCR, TCRdb re-called the multiplex PCR reads, giving one row per CDR3 protein. The sample has fewer than 900,000 distinct CDR3 sequences; roughly a sixth are singletons.

The TCR was taken from a woman in her fifties or sixties with Graves' hyperthyroidism that later progressed to Graves' ophthalmopathy. Sequenced: blood. V usage is TRBV7-9 and J usage is TRBJ2-2, with a possible D match to TRBD1 (6 bases). The CDR3 coding sequence is TGTGCCAGCAGCTTAGGGGGTGATTTACAGGGAAGAGGCACCGGGGAGCTGTTTTTT. Its protein product is CASSLGGDLQGRGTGELFF.